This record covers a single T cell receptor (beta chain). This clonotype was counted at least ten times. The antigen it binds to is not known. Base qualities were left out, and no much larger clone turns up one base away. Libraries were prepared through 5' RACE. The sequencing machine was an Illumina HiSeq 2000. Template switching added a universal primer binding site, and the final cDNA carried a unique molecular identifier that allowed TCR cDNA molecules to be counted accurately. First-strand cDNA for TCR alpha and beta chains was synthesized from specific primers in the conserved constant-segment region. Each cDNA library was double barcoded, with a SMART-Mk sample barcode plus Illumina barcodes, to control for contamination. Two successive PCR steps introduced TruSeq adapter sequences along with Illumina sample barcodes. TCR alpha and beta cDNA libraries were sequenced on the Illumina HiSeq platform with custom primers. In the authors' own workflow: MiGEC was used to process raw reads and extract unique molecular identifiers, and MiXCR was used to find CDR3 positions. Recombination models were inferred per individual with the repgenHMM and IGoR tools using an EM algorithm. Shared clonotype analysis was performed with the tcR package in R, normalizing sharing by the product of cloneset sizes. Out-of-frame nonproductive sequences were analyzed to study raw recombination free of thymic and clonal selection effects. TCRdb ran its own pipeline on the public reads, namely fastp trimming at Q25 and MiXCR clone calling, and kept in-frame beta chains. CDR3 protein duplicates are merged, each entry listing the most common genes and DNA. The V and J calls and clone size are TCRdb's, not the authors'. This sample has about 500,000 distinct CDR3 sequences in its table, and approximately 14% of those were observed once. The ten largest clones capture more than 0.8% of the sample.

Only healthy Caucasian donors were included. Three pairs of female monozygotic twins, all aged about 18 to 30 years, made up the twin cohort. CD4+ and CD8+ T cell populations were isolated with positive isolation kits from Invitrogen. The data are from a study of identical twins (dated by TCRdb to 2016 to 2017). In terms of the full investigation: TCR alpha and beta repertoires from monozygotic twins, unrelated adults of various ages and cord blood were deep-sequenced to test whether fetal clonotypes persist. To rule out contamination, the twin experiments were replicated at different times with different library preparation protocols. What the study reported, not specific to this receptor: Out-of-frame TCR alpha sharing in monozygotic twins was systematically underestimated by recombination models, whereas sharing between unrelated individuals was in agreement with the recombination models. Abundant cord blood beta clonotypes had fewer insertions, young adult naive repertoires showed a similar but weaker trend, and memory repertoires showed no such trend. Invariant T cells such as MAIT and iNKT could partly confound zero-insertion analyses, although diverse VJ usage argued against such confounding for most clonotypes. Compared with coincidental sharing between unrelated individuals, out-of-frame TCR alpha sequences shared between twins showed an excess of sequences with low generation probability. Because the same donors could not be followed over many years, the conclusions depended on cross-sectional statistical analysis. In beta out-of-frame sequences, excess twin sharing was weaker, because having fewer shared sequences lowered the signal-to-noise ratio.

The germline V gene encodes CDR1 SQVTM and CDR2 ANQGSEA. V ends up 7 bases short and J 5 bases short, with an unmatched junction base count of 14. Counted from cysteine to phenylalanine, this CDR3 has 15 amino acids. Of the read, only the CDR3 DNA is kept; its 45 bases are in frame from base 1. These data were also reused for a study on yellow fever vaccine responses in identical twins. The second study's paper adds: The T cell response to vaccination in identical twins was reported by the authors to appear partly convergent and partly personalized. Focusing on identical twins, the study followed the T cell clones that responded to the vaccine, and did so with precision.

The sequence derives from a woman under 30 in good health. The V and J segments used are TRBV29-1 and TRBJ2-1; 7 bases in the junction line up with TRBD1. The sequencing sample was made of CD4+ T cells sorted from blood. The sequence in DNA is TGCAGCGCCGATAAACAGGGGTTCGTCGACAATGAGCAGTTCTTC. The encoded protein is CSADKQGFVDNEQFF.